This entry lists 30 T cell receptor beta chains sequenced from one sample in a study of T cell repertoires in cytomegalovirus infection (dated by TCRdb to the late 2010s). Sequencing instrument: Illumina HiSeq 1500. The public sequencing data were trimmed at Q25 with fastp and processed into clonotypes with MiXCR by TCRdb, which kept only in-frame beta chains. Every entry covers one CDR3 protein and lists the most common genes and DNA from its rows. This sample lists under 350,000 distinct CDR3 sequences; over 7.5% were detected once. The ten largest clonotypes hold about 4.5% of the sample. Input material: PBMCs. These receptor sequences come from a human donor in good health (CMV status not recorded). Some clones in this sample may be carry-over from other donors' samples.

This clonotype was recorded a few times. The rearrangement joins TRBV19 to TRBJ1-1; D perhaps matches TRBD1 (6 bases). This CDR3 contains 15 residues. Per the germline V gene, CDR1 is LNHDA and CDR2 is SQIVND (reference sequence). V dropped 6 bases and J dropped 5 bases, with 19 bases sitting between them. CDR3 sequence reads: CASSQPGGSRTEAFF. The CDR3 region has the DNA TGTGCCAGTAGCCAACCGGGGGGCTCACGAACTGAAGCTTTCTTT.

There are many counts of this clonotype. This chain connects TRBV7-2 to TRBJ2-7, with D perhaps being TRBD1 or TRBD2 (6 bases each). Trimming took off 5 bases at V and 11 bases at J, with 13 bases between the two ends. From germline, CDR1 is SGHTA and CDR2 FQGNSA. There are 11 residues in the CDR3. CDR3 in amino acids: CASSQTGRKYF. The CDR3 nucleotides read TGTGCCAGCAGCCAAACAGGGAGGAAGTACTTC.

This clonotype was counted between two and nine times. The gene calls are TRBV5-1 and TRBJ2-1; 9 positions match TRBD1. This CDR3 region has 15 residues. With V trimmed by 0 bases and J by 4 bases, 2 bases remained unmatched. CDR1 is SGHRS and CDR2 is YFSETQ in the germline V gene. The CDR3, as DNA: TGCGCCAGCAGCTTGGGGACAGGGGTTTACAATGAGCAGTTCTTC. It encodes CASSLGTGVYNEQFF.

The chain uses TRBV27 and TRBJ2-2; 11 nucleotides match TRBD2. This CDR3 region has 16 residues. V lost 6 bases to trimming and J lost 3 bases; unmatched junction nucleotides: 6. Germline V gives CDR1 MNHEY, CDR2 SMNVEV (reference sequence). CDR3 sequence (DNA): TGTGCCAGCAGGGTAGCGGGAGGGCCTTACACCGGGGAGCTGTTTTTT. Protein product: CASRVAGGPYTGELFF.

In its sample, this clonotype was seen many times. This chain connects TRBV7-2 to TRBJ1-5; 8 bases line up with TRBD1. CDR1 is SGHTA and CDR2 is FQGNSA in the germline V gene. Trimming cost V 1 base and J 1 base; bases outside gene matches: 6. The CDR3 totals 17 residues. CDR3 amino acids: CASSLVQGAASNQPQHF. CDR3 in DNA: TGTGCCAGCAGCTTAGTGCAGGGGGCGGCGAGCAATCAGCCCCAGCATTTT.

This chain joins TRBV7-2 and TRBJ2-6, with TRBD1 identical over 7 bases. J lost 3 bases, V lost 5 bases, and 4 bases had no gene match. CDR1 SGHTA and CDR2 FQGNSA come from the germline V gene. The CDR3 loop spans 15 amino acids. The CDR3 reads CASSVNRGGANVLTF. CDR3 DNA sequence: TGTGCCAGCAGCGTCAACAGGGGTGGGGCCAACGTCCTGACTTTC.

This clonotype has a handful of counts. This sequence joins TRBV5-1 and TRBJ2-2, with 11 bases lining up with TRBD2. The germline CDR1 and CDR2 sequences are SGHRS and YFSETQ. The CDR3 totals 14 residues. Trimming cost V 10 bases and J 2 bases; bases outside gene matches: 4. CDR3 amino acids: CAAGTSGNTGELFF. The DNA of the CDR3 is TGCGCCGCCGGGACTAGCGGCAACACCGGGGAGCTGTTTTTT. Combining the CDR3 with reference TRBV5-1 and TRBJ2-2 gives the whole variable domain KAGVTQTPRYLIKTRGQQVTLSCSPISGHRSVSWYQQTPGQGLQFLFEYFSETQRNKGNFPGRFSGRQFSNSRSEMNVSTLELGDSALYLCAAGTSGNTGELFFGEGSRLTVL.

In this sample, this clonotype turned up many times. The chain uses TRBV28 and TRBJ1-4; D gene uncertain. CDR3 length: 14 amino acids. The germline gives CDR1 MDHEN, CDR2 SYDVKM. Trimming pared 5 bases from V and 0 bases from J, leaving 7 bases between. This chain's CDR3 is CASSDPPTNEKLFF. CDR3 sequence (DNA): TGTGCCAGCAGTGACCCTCCAACTAATGAAAAACTGTTTTTT.

Only a few counts were recorded for this clonotype. V and J are TRBV6-5 and TRBJ2-7; the match to TRBD1 covers 7 bases. The CDR3 has 14 residues. V lost 5 bases, J lost 7 bases, and 11 bases stayed unmatched. CDR1 MNHEY and CDR2 SVGAGI come from the germline V gene. This chain's CDR3 is CASSESTGLGEQYF. The CDR3 DNA reads TGTGCCAGCAGTGAATCGACAGGGTTGGGGGAGCAGTACTTC.

This clonotype was recorded at least ten times. The CDR3 here is CASSLVGHSTGKGYEQYF. CDR3 in DNA: TGTGCCAGCAGCTTAGTAGGTCACAGCACAGGAAAGGGGTACGAGCAGTACTTC. This rearrangement joins TRBV7-2 to TRBJ2-7, with a tentative D call TRBD1 (5 bases). V was pared by 1 base and J by 4 bases, with 23 bases between. The CDR3 is 18 residues long. Germline CDR1 and CDR2: SGHTA and FQGNSA.

The sample holds many counts of this clonotype. This CDR3 is CASSEVVDTQYF. The CDR3 DNA reads as TGTGCCAGCAGTGAAGTGGTTGATACGCAGTATTTT. The rearrangement uses TRBV2 and TRBJ2-3; no clear D gene. The length of the CDR3 is 12 residues. Germline loops: CDR1 SNHLY, CDR2 FYNNEI. The V and J ends lost 1 base and 6 bases respectively, with 5 bases between them.

This clonotype was counted a few times. V gene TRBV7-8 combines with J gene TRBJ2-5; 16 nucleotides match TRBD2. Germline V gene lookup returns CDR1 SGHVS and CDR2 FQNEAQ. Unmatched junction bases numbered 4, after V lost 4 bases and J lost 5 bases. CDR3 length equals 16 residues. CDR3 sequence reads: CASSSGTSGGGETQYF. The CDR3 coding sequence is TGTGCCAGCAGCTCGGGGACTAGCGGGGGGGGGGAGACCCAGTACTTC.

V is TRBV2 and J is TRBJ2-3; 8 nucleotides agree with TRBD2. The CDR3 covers 16 residues. CDR1 is SNHLY and CDR2 is FYNNEI in the germline V gene. Trimming took 7 bases from V and 1 from J; bases not matched to a gene: 10. For the CDR3, the DNA is TGTGCCAGCATAAGAAGTTGGCGGGGGGGCACAGATACGCAGTATTTT. Amino acids: CASIRSWRGGTDTQYF.

The chain carries TRBV7-6 and TRBJ2-4; D call uncertain. The V end was cut by 1 base, the J end by 0 bases, with 10 bases between. Germline-derived CDR1 and CDR2 are SGHVS and FNYEAQ. The CDR3 has 16 residues. The CDR3 spells CASSLDTPRAKNIQYF. CDR3 DNA: TGTGCCAGCAGCTTAGACACTCCCAGAGCCAAAAACATTCAGTACTTC.

This clonotype came up many times. The chain carries TRBV7-2 and TRBJ2-5, with 8 bases that match TRBD2. This CDR3 spans 13 amino acids. V lost 6 bases, J lost 5 bases, and 5 bases stayed unmatched. Germline V gene data show CDR1 as SGHTA and CDR2 as FQGNSA. This CDR3 is CASRPGGGETQYF. CDR3 nucleotides: TGTGCCAGCAGGCCCGGGGGGGGCGAGACCCAGTACTTC.

This rearrangement joins TRBV2 to TRBJ2-3; D unclear. The CDR3 length is 14 residues. Germline assignment: CDR1 SNHLY and CDR2 FYNNEI. Trimming left V 6 bases short and J 4 bases short, with 14 bases between. The CDR3 DNA sequence: TGTGCCAGCAGGCAAAGAGCCGGTGCAGATACGCAGTATTTT. This gives the protein CASRQRAGADTQYF.

This clonotype has ten or more counts. The rearrangement uses TRBV7-2 and TRBJ2-2; 7 nucleotides align to TRBD2. The CDR3 totals 14 residues. V trimming: 6 bases; J trimming: 7 bases; junction bases outside the gene matches: 8. Germline V gene lookup returns CDR1 SGHTA and CDR2 FQGNSA. CDR3: CASRSGLVIGELFF. CDR3 DNA sequence: TGTGCCAGCAGATCCGGACTAGTCATCGGGGAGCTGTTTTTT.

The rearrangement joins TRBV9 to TRBJ2-1; either TRBD1 or TRBD2 may fit D (5 bases each). Trimming removed 4 bases from V and 8 bases from J, with 19 bases in between. This CDR3 comprises 15 residues. Per the germline V gene, CDR1 is SGDLS and CDR2 is YYNGEE. The CDR3 DNA is TGTGCCAGCAGCCCCCGGGGCCCAAGGGTAGATGAGCAGTTCTTC. Translated: CASSPRGPRVDEQFF.

The chain employs TRBV19 and TRBJ2-2; TRBD1 matches at 10 bases. V lost 8 bases and J lost 5; bases outside the gene matches: 8. CDR3 length: 15 residues. The germline gives CDR1 LNHDA, CDR2 SQIVND (reference sequence). The CDR3 protein is CASLGQGYSTGELFF. CDR3 nucleotide sequence: TGTGCCAGTCTGGGACAGGGGTATAGTACCGGGGAGCTGTTTTTT.

This clonotype was observed a handful of times. The rearrangement uses TRBV18 and TRBJ1-5; a possible D gene is TRBD1 (6 bases). Trimming took 3 bases from V and 0 from J, leaving 12 bases between them. Germline-derived CDR1 and CDR2 are KGHSH and LQKENI. CDR3 size: 16 residues. The CDR3 sequence is CASSPGAGNSNQPQHF. CDR3 in DNA: TGTGCCAGCTCACCGGGGGCGGGTAATAGCAATCAGCCCCAGCATTTT. The variable domain in full, with the rest retrieved from reference TRBV18 and TRBJ1-5, is NAGVMQNPRHLVRRRGQEARLRCSPMKGHSHVYWYRQLPEEGLKFMVYLQKENIIDESGMPKERFSAEFPKEGPSILRIQQVVRGDSAAYFCASSPGAGNSNQPQHFGDGTRLSIL.

The sample holds many counts of this clonotype. This chain connects TRBV7-2 to TRBJ2-5; 8 bases fit TRBD1. From germline, CDR1 is SGHTA and CDR2 FQGNSA. CDR3 length: 12 residues. V was clipped by 6 bases and J by 5 bases; unmatched bases: 2. The CDR3 protein is CASSRTGETQYF. In nucleotides, the CDR3 is TGTGCCAGCAGTCGGACAGGGGAGACCCAGTACTTC.

This clonotype came up a few times. This rearrangement joins TRBV6-6 to TRBJ2-7; TRBD2 is a possible D gene (6 bases). V was clipped by 5 bases and J by 6 bases, with 17 bases between them. CDR1 is MNHNY, CDR2 SVGAGI, per germline (reference sequence). This CDR3 is 14 amino acids long. DNA of the CDR3: TGTGCCAGCAGTCCCCTGGGACTGTTTGGCGAGCAGTACTTC. It yields the protein CASSPLGLFGEQYF.

This chain joins TRBV20-1 and TRBJ1-1; 8 bases are a match to TRBD1. There are 16 residues in the CDR3. V lost 6 bases, J lost 2 bases, and 14 bases stayed unmatched. The germline V gene encodes CDR1 DFQATT and CDR2 SNEGSKA (reference sequence). The CDR3 DNA reads TGCAGTGCCCAATTGACAGGGGCCGTTATCAACACTGAAGCTTTCTTT. Protein product: CSAQLTGAVINTEAFF.

This clonotype was observed at least ten times. The CDR3 sequence: CSARAGTSGTPYEQYF. The CDR3 DNA reads TGCAGTGCTAGAGCCGGGACTAGCGGGACCCCCTACGAGCAGTACTTC. V and J are TRBV20-1 and TRBJ2-7, with 13 positions matching TRBD2. CDR3 size: 16 residues. Trimming cost V 1 base and J 2 bases; bases outside gene matches: 5. Looked up from germline, CDR1 is DFQATT and CDR2 is SNEGSKA (reference sequence).

At least ten counts were recorded for this clonotype. The gene calls are TRBV7-9 and TRBJ2-2, with 10 positions matching TRBD2. With 7 bases clipped from V and 7 bases from J, the junction kept 12 bases outside the gene matches. In germline, CDR1 is SEHNR, CDR2 FQNEAQ (reference sequence). The CDR3 is 16 amino acids. For the CDR3, the DNA is TGTGCCAGCATCCGCTCTAGCGGGAGTACGGTCGGGGAGCTGTTTTTT. As protein: CASIRSSGSTVGELFF. The entire variable domain, with the rest obtained from reference TRBV7-9 and TRBJ2-2, is as follows: DTGVSQNPRHKITKRGQNVTFRCDPISEHNRLYWYRQTLGQGPEFLTYFQNEAQLEKSRLLSDRFSAERPKGSFSTLEIQRTEQGDSAMYLCASIRSSGSTVGELFFGEGSRLTVL.

The J gene is TRBJ2-2, the V gene TRBV10-3, with a tentative D call TRBD2 (6 bases). Germline CDR1 and CDR2: ENHRY and SYGVKD. The CDR3 covers 15 residues. V dropped 4 bases and J dropped 4 bases, with 13 bases sitting between them. CDR3 in amino acids: CAISGRLVSTGELFF. The CDR3 nucleotides read TGTGCCATCAGTGGACGACTAGTTAGCACCGGGGAGCTGTTTTTT.

This clonotype was observed many times. The rearrangement links TRBV7-2 to TRBJ1-5, with D possibly matching TRBD1 (6 bases). The CDR3 runs 17 residues. With 1 base removed from V and 8 bases from J, the gap between germline ends came to 21 bases. Germline-derived CDR1 and CDR2 are SGHTA and FQGNSA. CDR3 loop: CASSLGWMSRGGEPQHF. For the CDR3, the DNA is TGTGCCAGCAGCTTAGGGTGGATGTCGAGGGGGGGTGAGCCCCAGCATTTT.

This clonotype was counted a few times. One end of the junction does not line up with germline, which may come from a read error. The chain joins TRBV4-1 to TRBJ2-2; D might be TRBD1 (6 bases). Per the germline V gene, CDR1 is MGHRA and CDR2 is YSYEKL. This CDR3 is 14 amino acids long. The CDR3 is CASSQEGDTGELFF. In DNA form, the CDR3 reads TGTGCCAGCAGCCAAGAGGGGGACACCGGGGAGCTGTTTTTT.

Only a few counts were recorded for this clonotype. The chain recombines TRBV6-2 or TRBV6-3 with TRBJ1-2; the D gene is possibly TRBD1 (5 bases). The CDR3 totals 11 residues. V was clipped by 10 bases and J by 5 bases, with 11 bases between them. Germline-derived CDR1 and CDR2 are MNHEY and SVGEGT. CDR3 bases: TGTGCCATCTGGGACGTTTATGGCTACACCTTC. Its translation: CAIWDVYGYTF.

This chain connects TRBV7-3 to TRBJ2-5, with 9 bases matching TRBD1. This CDR3 is built from 16 residues. V shed 4 bases, J shed 2 bases, and the junction held 8 bases outside the gene matches. CDR1 SGHTA and CDR2 FQGTGA come from the germline V gene. In DNA form, the CDR3 reads TGTGCCAGCAGCTCTCCCGGGACAGGGAGGCAAGAGACCCAGTACTTC. It is translated as CASSSPGTGRQETQYF.